This T cell receptor beta chain was retrieved from a study of blood T cell repertoires in COVID-19. Study details: Sites across the United States, Italy and Spain contributed samples from acute and convalescent COVID-19. The cDNA or gDNA used as material had been derived from T cells, B-cell-depleted T cells, or PBMCs.

In the authors' workflow: It was from reference gene primer amplification that nucleated cell counts were estimated. Sequencing was performed with immunoSEQ multiplex PCR; in TCRdb, only in-frame clones are kept and a portion is missing. That table is the source of V, J and clone size, and D and trimming were worked out from the DNA. The top ten hold less than 5.5% of the sample, which has about 150,000 clones, roughly nine tenths seen once. The CDR3 is 19 residues long. CDR1 and CDR2 from the germline V gene are ENHRY and SYGVKD. V gave up 6 bases and J gave up 3 bases; unmatched junction bases: 22.

This sequence originates from a human donor in a cohort sampled during active COVID-19. The gene calls are TRBV10-3 and TRBJ2-7, with 8 bases matching TRBD1. Sequencing input: peripheral blood. Here the CDR3 DNA reads TGTGCCATCAGCGGAGACACGACAGGGGAGGCTACCGCCCTCTACGAGCAGTACTTC. It is translated as CAISGDTTGEATALYEQYF.